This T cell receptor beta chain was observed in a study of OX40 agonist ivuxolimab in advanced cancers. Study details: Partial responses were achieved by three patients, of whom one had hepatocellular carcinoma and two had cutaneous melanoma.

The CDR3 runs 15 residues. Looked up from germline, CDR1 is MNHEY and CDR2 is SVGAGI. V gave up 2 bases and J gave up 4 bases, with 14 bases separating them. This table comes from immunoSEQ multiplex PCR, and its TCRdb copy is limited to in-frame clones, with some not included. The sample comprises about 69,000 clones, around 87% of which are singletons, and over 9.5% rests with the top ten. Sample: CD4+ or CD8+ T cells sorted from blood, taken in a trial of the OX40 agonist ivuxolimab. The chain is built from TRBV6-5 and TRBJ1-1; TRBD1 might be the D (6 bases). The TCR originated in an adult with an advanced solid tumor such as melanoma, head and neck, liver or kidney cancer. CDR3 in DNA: TGTGCCAGCAGTTACATGGGGGCCGGGCGCACTGAAGCTTTCTTT. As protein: CASSYMGAGRTEAFF.